These 3 T cell receptor beta chains were all obtained from the same sample, sequenced in a study of blood T cell repertoires in COVID-19. Using immunoSEQ multiplex PCR, the repertoire was profiled, and TCRdb retains in-frame clones only, with some absent. In the table there are about 76,000 clones, 82% of which are singletons. The sequencing input was peripheral blood. The origin of the receptors is a human donor in a cohort sampled during active COVID-19.

CDR3 region: CASSFGQSETQYF. CDR3 DNA sequence: TGCGCCAGCAGCTTCGGACAGTCGGAGACCCAGTACTTC. This sequence joins TRBV5-1 and TRBJ2-5; tentatively, D is TRBD1 (6 bases). This CDR3 comprises 13 residues. Germline CDR1 and CDR2: SGHRS and YFSETQ. The V end lost 2 bases, the J end lost 5 bases, and 10 bases lay between the germline ends.

V gene TRBV5-1 combines with J gene TRBJ2-1, with 12 bases matching TRBD1. Unmatched junction bases numbered 3, after V lost 3 bases and J lost 8 bases. The CDR3 length is 14 residues. Germline V gives CDR1 SGHRS, CDR2 YFSETQ. The CDR3 DNA sequence: TGCGCCAGCAGCTGGGGACAGGGGGCGGATGAGCAGTTCTTC. It translates to CASSWGQGADEQFF.

This chain links TRBV2 with TRBJ2-2, with 7 bases aligning to TRBD2. Germline V CDR1 and CDR2: SNHLY, FYNNEI. The CDR3 totals 16 residues. Trimming took 4 bases from V and 3 from J; bases not matched to a gene: 8. Here the CDR3 DNA reads TGTGCCAGCAGTGCACTAGCGATAAGGGACACCGGGGAGCTGTTTTTT. This codes for CASSALAIRDTGELFF.